This T cell receptor beta chain was profiled in a study of CD8 T cells in ankylosing spondylitis. Overall study findings and caveats: Disease-associated clonotypes exhibited CD8+ identity and were relatively infrequent in peripheral blood. About 8 highly homologous variants made up a TCR beta motif, and this motif appeared characteristic of ankylosing spondylitis blood.

TCRdb reprocessed the 5' RACE reads via MiXCR and lists one record per CDR3 protein. This table holds some 350,000 distinct CDR3 sequences, roughly 14% found once. Trimming cost V 4 bases and J 0 bases; bases outside gene matches: 21. The CDR3 has 22 residues. Germline loops: CDR1 LGHDT, CDR2 YNNKEL (reference sequence). Remarks on this clonotype: Its antigen is not identified.

Sequenced sample: blood, either unsorted or a sorted T cell fraction (not recorded which). The rearrangement uses TRBV3-1 and TRBJ2-6, with 7 bases aligning to TRBD2. The sequence was obtained from a male donor with ankylosing spondylitis or in good health (not recorded which). The CDR3 protein is CASSPVLPSGIRSGSGANVLTF. The DNA for the CDR3 is TGTGCCAGCAGCCCAGTTCTTCCCAGCGGGATACGATCGGGCTCTGGGGCCAACGTCCTGACTTTC.